This is a list of T cell receptor beta chains from one sample in a study of cytotoxic CD8 clonotypes in ibrutinib-treated CLL. The repertoire was sequenced with immunoSEQ multiplex PCR; TCRdb's copy has only in-frame clones and lacks some. Of approximately 190,000 clones listed, roughly three quarters are singletons. Sequencing was performed on PBMCs, taken after 12 months of ibrutinib treatment. The receptor set was obtained from a human donor with chronic lymphocytic leukemia. CDR3s leave out the opening cysteine and the closing phenylalanine or tryptophan.

v_gene	j_gene	CDR3aa
TRBV9	TRBJ1-2	ASNRDSGYGYT
TRBV28	TRBJ1-2	ASSPRTVYGYT
TRBV25-1	TRBJ1-3	ASSEYRDFSGNTIY
TRBV30	TRBJ2-1	AWSNALDEQF
TRBV19	TRBJ1-1	ASSIPGQGAEAF
TRBV29-1	TRBJ2-2	SVERGANGELF
TRBV6-5	TRBJ2-7	ASSSPTLSGYEQY
TRBV2	TRBJ2-4	ASSESRIAKNIQY
TRBV6-5	TRBJ2-7	ASRGQIAYEQY
TRBV30	TRBJ2-3	AWSALAGSTDTQY
TRBV5-3	TRBJ2-2	ARSLVSAGELF